This T cell receptor beta chain was found in a study of blood T cell repertoires in COVID-19. The CDR3 sequence is 14 residues long. Trimming took off 1 base at V and 5 bases at J, with 11 bases between the two ends. The germline CDR1 and CDR2 sequences are SGHTA and FQGNSA. Per the original data handling: Estimated nucleated cell counts came from reference gene primer amplification. The repertoire was sequenced with immunoSEQ multiplex PCR; TCRdb's copy has only in-frame clones and lacks some. Clonal size and the V and J genes are those of that table, whereas D and trimming came from the DNA. Of under 300,000 clones listed, around four fifths are singletons.

The receptor's source is a woman aged 55-69 years with active or convalescent COVID-19. The V and J genes are TRBV7-2 and TRBJ1-1; TRBD1 is a possible D gene (6 bases). Material for sequencing was peripheral blood. The CDR3 is CASSLEGQRTEAFF. In nucleotides, the CDR3 is TGTGCCAGCAGCTTAGAAGGACAGAGGACTGAAGCTTTCTTT.